The 9 T cell receptor beta chains presented below share a single source sample, sequenced in a study of shared T cell receptors in the human thymus. Clones were sequenced by immunoSEQ multiplex PCR, and TCRdb holds only the in-frame ones, with some missing. The table has 450,000 to 650,000 clones, 70% to 80% seen once. A further study also used this sample, focusing on human thymus T cells.

Material for sequencing was thymocytes. The source of these receptors is a boy younger than two with a congenital heart defect.

The V call is TRBV25-1, the J call TRBJ1-1; TRBD1 might be the D (6 bases). V dropped 7 bases and J dropped 3 bases, with 18 bases sitting between them. Germline lookup yields CDR1 MGHDK and CDR2 SYGVNS. This CDR3 spans 15 amino acids. CDR3 in amino acids: CASTLTTGHDTEAFF. The CDR3 DNA reads as TGTGCCAGCACCTTAACGACAGGACATGACACTGAAGCTTTCTTT.

This clone was observed a single time. V gene TRBV10-1 combines with J gene TRBJ2-6, with D perhaps matching TRBD1 (5 bases). The CDR3 loop spans 18 amino acids. Trimming removed 3 bases at V and 0 bases at J, with 15 bases between. Germline CDR1 reads WNHNN; CDR2 reads SYGVQD (reference sequence). CDR3 nucleotide sequence: TGCGCCAGCAGTGACCCGACCGACAGAACCTCTGGGGCCAACGTCCTGACTTTC. It translates to CASSDPTDRTSGANVLTF.

V usage is TRBV29-1 and J usage is TRBJ2-5; TRBD2 matches 8 bases. Unmatched junction bases numbered 10, after V lost 0 bases and J lost 1 base. This CDR3 spans 17 amino acids. In germline, CDR1 is SQVTM, CDR2 ANQGSEA. The CDR3 bases are TGCAGCGTTGAAGACCAAGCTCCTCGGGGGGGCCAAGAGACCCAGTACTTC. It yields the protein CSVEDQAPRGGQETQYF.

The chain uses TRBV6-5 and TRBJ2-3; no clear D gene. The V and J ends lost 0 bases and 2 bases respectively, with 9 bases between them. CDR3 length: 15 amino acids. Germline V gives CDR1 MNHEY, CDR2 SVGAGI. The CDR3: CASSYSTQFTDTQYF. The CDR3 nucleotides read TGTGCCAGCAGTTACTCGACACAGTTCACAGATACGCAGTATTTT.

The V call is TRBV11-2, the J call TRBJ1-2; 7 bases are shared with TRBD1. Losses at the gene ends were 2 bases for V and 1 base for J; bases not matched to a gene: 7. This CDR3 has 16 amino acids. In germline, CDR1 is SGHAT, CDR2 FQNNGV. CDR3 amino acids: CASSLRRDSYNYGYTF. The CDR3 nucleotides read TGTGCCAGCAGCTTACGCCGGGACAGCTATAACTATGGCTACACCTTC.

The chain is built from TRBV13 and TRBJ2-1, with 13 nucleotides matching TRBD2. This CDR3 has 15 residues. V shed 5 bases, J shed 8 bases, and the junction held 6 bases outside the gene matches. Per germline, CDR1 PRHDT and CDR2 FYEKMQ (reference sequence). The CDR3 bases are TGTGCCAGCAGCCCCCGGACTAGCGGGAGCTATGAGCAGTTCTTC. Translating gives CASSPRTSGSYEQFF.

This sequence joins TRBV5-1 and TRBJ2-1; D uncertain. CDR3 length equals 17 residues. Trimming took 0 bases from V and 1 from J, leaving 14 bases between them. CDR1 SGHRS and CDR2 YFSETQ come from the germline V gene. In DNA form, the CDR3 reads TGCGCCAGCAGCTTGGTTGTCACGGGTAGTTCCTACAATGAGCAGTTCTTC. Translated, it gives CASSLVVTGSSYNEQFF.

The chain recombines TRBV6-4 with TRBJ2-6; 7 nucleotides align to TRBD2. Germline trimming cut 7 bases from V and 2 bases from J; bases unmatched to any gene: 11. Germline loops: CDR1 MRHNA, CDR2 SNTAGT. The CDR3 length is 17 residues. CDR3 loop: CASNGGPSGTGANVLTF. In DNA, the CDR3 is TGTGCCAGCAACGGGGGACCCAGCGGGACTGGGGCCAACGTCCTGACTTTC.

J is TRBJ2-7 and V is TRBV27; 7 bases are a match to TRBD2. The CDR3 contains 15 residues. Unmatched junction bases numbered 14, after V lost 10 bases and J lost 2 bases. Germline CDR1 MNHEY, CDR2 SMNVEV (reference sequence). The CDR3 is CATLLSGSEPYEQYF. CDR3 DNA sequence: TGTGCCACCCTTCTTAGCGGGTCGGAGCCCTACGAGCAGTACTTC.